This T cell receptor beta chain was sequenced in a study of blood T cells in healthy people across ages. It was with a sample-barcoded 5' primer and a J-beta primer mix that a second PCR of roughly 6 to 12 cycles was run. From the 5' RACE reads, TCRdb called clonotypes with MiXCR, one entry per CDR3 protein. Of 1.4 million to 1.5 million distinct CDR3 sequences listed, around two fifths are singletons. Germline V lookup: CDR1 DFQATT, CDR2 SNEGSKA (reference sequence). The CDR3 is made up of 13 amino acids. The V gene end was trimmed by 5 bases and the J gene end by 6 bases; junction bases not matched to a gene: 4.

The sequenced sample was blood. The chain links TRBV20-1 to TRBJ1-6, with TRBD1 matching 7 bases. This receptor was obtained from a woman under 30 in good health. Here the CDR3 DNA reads TGCAGTGCTGCGGGACAGCCTAATTCACCCCTCCACTTT. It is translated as CSAAGQPNSPLHF.